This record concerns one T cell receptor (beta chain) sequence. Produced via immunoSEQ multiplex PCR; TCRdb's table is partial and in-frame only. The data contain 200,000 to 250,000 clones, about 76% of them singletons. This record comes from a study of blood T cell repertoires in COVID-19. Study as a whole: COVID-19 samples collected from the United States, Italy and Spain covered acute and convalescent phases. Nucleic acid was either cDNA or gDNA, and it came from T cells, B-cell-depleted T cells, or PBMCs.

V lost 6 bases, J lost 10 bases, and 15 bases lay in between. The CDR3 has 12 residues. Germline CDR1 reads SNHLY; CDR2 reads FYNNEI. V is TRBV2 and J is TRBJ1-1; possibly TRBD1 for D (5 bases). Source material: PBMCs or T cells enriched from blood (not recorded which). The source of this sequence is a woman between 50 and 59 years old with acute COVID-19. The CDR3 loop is CASSNNRFSAFF. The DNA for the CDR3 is TGTGCCAGCAGCAACAACAGGTTTTCAGCTTTCTTT.